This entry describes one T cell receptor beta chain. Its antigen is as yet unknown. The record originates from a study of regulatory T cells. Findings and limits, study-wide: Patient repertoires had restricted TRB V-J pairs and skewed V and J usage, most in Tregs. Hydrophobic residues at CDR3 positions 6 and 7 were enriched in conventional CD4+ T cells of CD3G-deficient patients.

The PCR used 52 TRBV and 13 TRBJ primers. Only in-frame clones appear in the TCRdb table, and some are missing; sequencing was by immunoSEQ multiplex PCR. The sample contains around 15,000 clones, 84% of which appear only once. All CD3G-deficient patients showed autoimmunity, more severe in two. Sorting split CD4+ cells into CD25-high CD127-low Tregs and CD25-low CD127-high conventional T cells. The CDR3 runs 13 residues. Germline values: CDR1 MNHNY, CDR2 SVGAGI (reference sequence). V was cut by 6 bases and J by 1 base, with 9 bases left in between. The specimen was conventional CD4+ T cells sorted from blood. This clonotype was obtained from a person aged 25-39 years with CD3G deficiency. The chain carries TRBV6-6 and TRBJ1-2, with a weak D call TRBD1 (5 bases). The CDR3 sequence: CASSLQVNYGYTF. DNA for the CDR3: TGTGCCAGCAGCTTACAGGTTAACTATGGCTACACCTTC.